Reported below is one T cell receptor (beta chain). The CDR3 sequence is 13 residues long. CDR1 and CDR2 (germline): ENHRY, SYGVKD. V lost 0 bases, J lost 4 bases, and 5 bases lay in between. These data originate in a study of control samples from healthy donors and cancer patients. Profiled with immunoSEQ multiplex PCR; TCRdb holds only in-frame clones, not every one. The table shows under 150,000 clones, with roughly 89% occurring only once. The gene calls are TRBV10-3 and TRBJ2-3, with no clear D. The sequenced sample consisted of blood. The receptor comes from a man younger than 45 in good health. CDR3 residues: CAISESSPDTQYF. CDR3 sequence (DNA): TGTGCCATCAGTGAGTCGAGCCCAGATACGCAGTATTTT.